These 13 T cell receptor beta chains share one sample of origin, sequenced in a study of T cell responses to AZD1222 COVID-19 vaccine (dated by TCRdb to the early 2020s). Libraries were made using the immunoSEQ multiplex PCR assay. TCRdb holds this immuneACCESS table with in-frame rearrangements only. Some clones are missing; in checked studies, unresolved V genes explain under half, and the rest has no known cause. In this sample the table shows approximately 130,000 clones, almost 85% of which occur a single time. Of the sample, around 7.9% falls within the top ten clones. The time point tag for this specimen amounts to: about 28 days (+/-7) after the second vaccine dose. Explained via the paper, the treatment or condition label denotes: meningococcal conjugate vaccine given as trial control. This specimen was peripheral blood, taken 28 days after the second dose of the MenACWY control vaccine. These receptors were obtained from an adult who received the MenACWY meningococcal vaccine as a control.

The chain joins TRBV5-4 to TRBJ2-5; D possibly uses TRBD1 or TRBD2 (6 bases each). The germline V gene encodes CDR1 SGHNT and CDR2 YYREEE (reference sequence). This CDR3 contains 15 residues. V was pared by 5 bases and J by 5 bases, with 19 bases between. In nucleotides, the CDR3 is TGTGCCAGCAGACTCAGGGGAGGTCCAGGCGAGACCCAGTACTTC. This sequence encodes CASRLRGGPGETQYF.

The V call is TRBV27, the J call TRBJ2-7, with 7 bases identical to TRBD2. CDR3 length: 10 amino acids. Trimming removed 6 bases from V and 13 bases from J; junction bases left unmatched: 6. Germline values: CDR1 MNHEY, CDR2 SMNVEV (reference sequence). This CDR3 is CASRGEGEYF. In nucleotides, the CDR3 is TGTGCCAGCAGAGGGGAGGGTGAATACTTC.

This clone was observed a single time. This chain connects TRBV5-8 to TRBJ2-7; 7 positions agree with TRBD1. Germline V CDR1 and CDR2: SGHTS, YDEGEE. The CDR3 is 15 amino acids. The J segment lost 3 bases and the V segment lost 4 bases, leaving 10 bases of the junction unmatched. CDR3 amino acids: CASSRTSGQIYEQYV. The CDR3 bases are TGTGCCAGCAGCCGAACCTCGGGACAGATCTACGAGCAGTACGTC.

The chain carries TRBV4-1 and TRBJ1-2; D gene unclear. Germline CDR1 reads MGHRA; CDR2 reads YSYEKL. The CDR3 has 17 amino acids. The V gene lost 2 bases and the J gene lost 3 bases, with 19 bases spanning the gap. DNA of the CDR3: TGCGCCAGCAGCCAAATGCCGGATTCCCCGAAAGACTATGGCTACACCTTC. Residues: CASSQMPDSPKDYGYTF.

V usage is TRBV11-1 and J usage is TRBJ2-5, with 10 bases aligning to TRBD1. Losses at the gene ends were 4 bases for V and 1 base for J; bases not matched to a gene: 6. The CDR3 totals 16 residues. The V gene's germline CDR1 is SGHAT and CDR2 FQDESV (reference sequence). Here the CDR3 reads CASSSRGTGVQETQYF. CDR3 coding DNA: TGTGCCAGCAGCTCTCGGGGGACAGGGGTCCAAGAGACCCAGTACTTC.

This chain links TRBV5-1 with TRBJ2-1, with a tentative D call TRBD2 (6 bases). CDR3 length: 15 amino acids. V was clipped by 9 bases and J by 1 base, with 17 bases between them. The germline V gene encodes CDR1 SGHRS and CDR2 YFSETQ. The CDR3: CATKEGRGSYNEQFF. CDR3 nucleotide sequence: TGCGCCACCAAGGAGGGCCGGGGTTCCTACAATGAGCAGTTCTTC.

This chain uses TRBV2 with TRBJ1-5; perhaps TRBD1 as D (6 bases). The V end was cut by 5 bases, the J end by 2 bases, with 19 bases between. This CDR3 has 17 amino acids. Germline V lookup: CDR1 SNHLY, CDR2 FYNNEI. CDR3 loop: CASSHGQGGQGNQPQHF. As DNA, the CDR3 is TGTGCCAGCAGTCATGGACAAGGGGGTCAAGGCAATCAGCCCCAGCATTTT.

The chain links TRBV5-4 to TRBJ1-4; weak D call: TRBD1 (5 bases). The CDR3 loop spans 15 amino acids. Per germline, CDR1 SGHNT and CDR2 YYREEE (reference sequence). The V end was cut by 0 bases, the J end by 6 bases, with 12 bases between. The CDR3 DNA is TGTGCCAGCAGCTTGGGGGGCGGAGTGGATGAAAAACTGTTTTTT. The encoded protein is CASSLGGGVDEKLFF.

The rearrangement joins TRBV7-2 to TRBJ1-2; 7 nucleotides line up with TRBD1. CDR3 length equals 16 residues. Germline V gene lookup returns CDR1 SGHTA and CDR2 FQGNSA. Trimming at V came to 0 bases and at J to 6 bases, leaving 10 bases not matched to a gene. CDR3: CASSLAGVQGRDGYTF. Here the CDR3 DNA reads TGTGCCAGCAGCTTAGCGGGGGTACAGGGGAGGGATGGCTACACCTTC.

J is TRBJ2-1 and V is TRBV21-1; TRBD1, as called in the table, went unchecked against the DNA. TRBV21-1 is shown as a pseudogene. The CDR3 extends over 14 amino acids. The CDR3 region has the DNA TGTGCCATGCGGTGGGGCCCAAAGTTTGGTGAGCAGTTCTTC. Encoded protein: CAMRWGPKFGEQFF.

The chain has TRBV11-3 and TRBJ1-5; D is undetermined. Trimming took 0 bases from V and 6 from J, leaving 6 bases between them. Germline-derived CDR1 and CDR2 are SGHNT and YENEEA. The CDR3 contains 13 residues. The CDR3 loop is CASSLDPGQPQHF. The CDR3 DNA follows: TGTGCCAGCAGCTTAGATCCAGGTCAGCCCCAGCATTTT.

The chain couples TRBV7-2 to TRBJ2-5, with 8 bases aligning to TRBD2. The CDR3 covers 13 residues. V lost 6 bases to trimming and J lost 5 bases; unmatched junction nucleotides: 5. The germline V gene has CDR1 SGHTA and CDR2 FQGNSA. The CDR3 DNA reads TGTGCCAGCAGGAATAGCGGGACCGAGACCCAGTACTTC. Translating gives CASRNSGTETQYF.

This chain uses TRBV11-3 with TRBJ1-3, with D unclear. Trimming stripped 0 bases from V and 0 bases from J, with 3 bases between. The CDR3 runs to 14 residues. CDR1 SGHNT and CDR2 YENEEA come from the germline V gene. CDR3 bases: TGTGCCAGCAGCTTAGATATCTCTGGAAACACCATATATTTT. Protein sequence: CASSLDISGNTIYF.